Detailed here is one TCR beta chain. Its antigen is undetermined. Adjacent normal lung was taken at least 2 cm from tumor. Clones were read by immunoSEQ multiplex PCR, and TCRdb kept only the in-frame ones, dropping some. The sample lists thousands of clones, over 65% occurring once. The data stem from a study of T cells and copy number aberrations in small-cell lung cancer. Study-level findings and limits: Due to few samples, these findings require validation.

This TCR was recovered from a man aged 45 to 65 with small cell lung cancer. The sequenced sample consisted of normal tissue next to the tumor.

For the CDR3, the DNA is TGTGCCAGCAGCCCGTCTAGCGGGAGGGCTGAGCAGTTCTTC. This encodes CASSPSSGRAEQFF. The rearrangement links TRBV14 to TRBJ2-1, with TRBD2 identical over 12 bases. Looked up from germline, CDR1 is SGHDN and CDR2 is FVKESK. V was clipped by 4 bases and J by 9 bases; unmatched bases: 4. This CDR3 region has 14 residues.